Below, one TCR beta chain is given with its context. Antigen specificity is unknown. Using its own MiXCR run on the reads, TCRdb lists one record per CDR3 protein. The top ten hold roughly a sixth of the sample, which has about half a million distinct CDR3 sequences, about 33% seen once. This sample is part of a study of T cell repertoires in cytomegalovirus infection. Overall study: From public TCR beta signatures came an indication of both CMV infection and matching HLA type.

Study findings and constraints: Cumulated frequencies of public TCR beta families served to identify carriers of CMV plus the relevant HLA. HLA-C-restricted CMV-specific TCR beta clonotypes prevailed in the ex vivo response.

The CDR3 length is 16 residues. V was pared by 3 bases and J by 3 bases, with 14 bases between. The input for sequencing was cultured PBMCs, taken from culture after CMV antigen stimulation. This sequence was found in a human donor in good health (CMV status not recorded). Some clones in this sample may be carry-over from other donors' samples. The J gene is TRBJ2-2, the V gene TRBV12-3 or TRBV12-4, with D perhaps being TRBD1 or TRBD2 (5 bases each). The CDR3 loop reads CASSFVGVGDTGELFF. The DNA of the CDR3 is TGTGCCAGCAGTTTTGTGGGAGTGGGGGACACCGGGGAGCTGTTTTTT.